Listed below are T cell receptor beta chains from one sample, sequenced in a study of blood T cell repertoires in COVID-19. Only in-frame clones appear in the TCRdb table, and some are missing; sequencing was by immunoSEQ multiplex PCR. Here the sample spans roughly 64,000 clones, 80% to 90% being singletons. Sequencing used peripheral blood. The receptors shown here come from a man aged 50-60 years with active COVID-19. Both conserved end residues are trimmed from each CDR3. Size tells how often a clone was seen (once, few, many) or the class of an expanded clone, and some rows leave it out.

V,J,size,CDR3
TRBV27,TRBJ2-6,-,ASSKTGTGANVLT
TRBV6-5,TRBJ1-5,-,ASSRTGVRQPQH
TRBV25-1,TRBJ1-1,-,ASSKAVGPANTEAF
TRBV29-1,TRBJ2-7,once,SYRGTYEQY
TRBV20-1,TRBJ1-6,-,SASGRKRPNSPLH
TRBV28,TRBJ2-7,once,ASSSPGQGRPYEQY
TRBV7-2,TRBJ1-4,-,ASSFGRDEKLF
TRBV29-1,TRBJ2-7,once,SVEGHSPYEQY
TRBV29-1,TRBJ2-7,-,SVTGSYEQY
TRBV6-1,TRBJ2-5,-,ASSAVRGGIQETQY
TRBV15,TRBJ2-1,-,ATSSRQGAGGYNEQF